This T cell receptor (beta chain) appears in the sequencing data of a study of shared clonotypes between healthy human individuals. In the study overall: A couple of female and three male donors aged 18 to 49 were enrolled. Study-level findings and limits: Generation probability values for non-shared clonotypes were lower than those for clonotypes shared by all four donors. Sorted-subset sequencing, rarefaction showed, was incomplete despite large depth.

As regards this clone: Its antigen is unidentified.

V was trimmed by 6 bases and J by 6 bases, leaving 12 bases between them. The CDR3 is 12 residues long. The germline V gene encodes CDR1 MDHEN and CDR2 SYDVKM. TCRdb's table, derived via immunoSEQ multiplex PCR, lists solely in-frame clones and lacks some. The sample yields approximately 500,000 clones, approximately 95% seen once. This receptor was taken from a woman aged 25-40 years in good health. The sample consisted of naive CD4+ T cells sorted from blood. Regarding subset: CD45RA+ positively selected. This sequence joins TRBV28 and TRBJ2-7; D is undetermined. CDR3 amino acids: CASSRAVFEQYF. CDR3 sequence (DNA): TGTGCCAGCAGCCGGGCGGTGTTCGAGCAGTACTTC.